The 6 T cell receptor beta chains in this list originate from one sample, sequenced in a study of graft-versus-host responses after intestinal transplantation. Sequencing was performed with immunoSEQ multiplex PCR; in TCRdb, only in-frame clones are kept and a portion is missing. The sample shows more than 95,000 clones, roughly 87% of them seen only once. The antigens of these receptors remain unknown. Source: unstimulated CD4+ T cells sorted from spleen or lymph node cells, taken before intestinal transplant. Every receptor here comes from a human donor who received an intestinal transplant.

The CDR3 reads CASSPAGEVYGYTF. CDR3 bases: TGTGCCAGCTCACCGGCAGGGGAAGTCTATGGCTACACCTTC. The rearrangement links TRBV18 to TRBJ1-2; D might be TRBD1 (6 bases). The CDR3 is made up of 14 amino acids. The V and J ends lost 3 bases and 4 bases respectively, with 12 bases between them. Germline V gene data show CDR1 as KGHSH and CDR2 as LQKENI.

The chain carries TRBV2 and TRBJ1-2, with no clear D. V dropped 6 bases and J dropped 5 bases, with 16 bases sitting between them. This CDR3 contains 14 residues. Germline V gene sequence: CDR1 SNHLY, CDR2 FYNNEI. CDR3 DNA sequence: TGTGCCAGCAGCCGCGGTGCCGTCCAATATGGCTACACCTTC. It encodes CASSRGAVQYGYTF. Combining the CDR3 with reference TRBV2 and TRBJ1-2 gives the whole variable domain EPEVTQTPSHQVTQMGQEVILRCVPISNHLYFYWYRQILGQKVEFLVSFYNNEISEKSEIFDDQFSVERPDGSNFTLKIRSTKLEDSAMYFCASSRGAVQYGYTFGSGTRLTVV.

This chain joins TRBV2 and TRBJ2-3, with TRBD2 matching over 16 bases. The CDR3 contains 19 residues. Trimming removed 4 bases from V and 4 bases from J; junction bases left unmatched: 11. Germline V gene sequence: CDR1 SNHLY, CDR2 FYNNEI. CDR3 DNA sequence: TGTGCCAGCAGTGGGAGTCCGGGACTAGCGGGGGGGACGGCAGATACGCAGTATTTT. It codes for CASSGSPGLAGGTADTQYF.

The chain is built from TRBV5-1 and TRBJ2-5, with D unresolved. The end of the DNA fits TRBJ2-7 better, so the J call may be wrong. The CDR3 spans 13 residues. Germline V gives CDR1 SGHRS, CDR2 YFSETQ. This chain's CDR3 is CASSLASTYEQYF. The CDR3 DNA sequence: TGCGCCAGCAGCTTGGCCAGCACCTACGAGCAGTACTTC.

The rearrangement uses TRBV4-2 and TRBJ2-3; 10 bases line up with TRBD2. After removal of 4 bases from V and 3 bases from J, the junction contained 4 bases not matched to a gene. CDR3 length: 15 residues. The germline V gene encodes CDR1 LGHNA and CDR2 YNFKEQ. The CDR3 nucleotides read TGTGCCAGCAGCCCTACTAGCGGGATTACAGATACGCAGTATTTT. This codes for CASSPTSGITDTQYF.

V usage is TRBV4-2 and J usage is TRBJ2-1, with 10 bases identical to TRBD2. J lost 7 bases, V lost 2 bases, and 26 bases had no gene match. Germline loops: CDR1 LGHNA, CDR2 YNFKEQ. This CDR3 has 22 residues. The CDR3: CASSQTPKVDSSGSFFVNEQFF. CDR3 sequence (DNA): TGTGCCAGCAGCCAAACCCCCAAAGTAGACTCTAGCGGGAGTTTTTTTGTTAATGAGCAGTTCTTC.